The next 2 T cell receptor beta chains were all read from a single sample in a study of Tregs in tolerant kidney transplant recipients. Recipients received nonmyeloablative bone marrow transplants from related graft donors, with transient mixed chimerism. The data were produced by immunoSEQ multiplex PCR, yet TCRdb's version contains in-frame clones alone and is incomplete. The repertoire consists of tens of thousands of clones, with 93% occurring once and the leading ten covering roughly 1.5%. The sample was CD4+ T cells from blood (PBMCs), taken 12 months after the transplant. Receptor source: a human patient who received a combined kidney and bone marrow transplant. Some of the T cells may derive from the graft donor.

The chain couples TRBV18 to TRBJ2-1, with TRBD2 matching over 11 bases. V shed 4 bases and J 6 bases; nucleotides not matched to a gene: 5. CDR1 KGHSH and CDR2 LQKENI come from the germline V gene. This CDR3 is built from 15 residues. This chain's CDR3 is CASSLGLAGPNEQFF. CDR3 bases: TGTGCCAGCTCACTAGGACTAGCGGGCCCCAATGAGCAGTTCTTC.

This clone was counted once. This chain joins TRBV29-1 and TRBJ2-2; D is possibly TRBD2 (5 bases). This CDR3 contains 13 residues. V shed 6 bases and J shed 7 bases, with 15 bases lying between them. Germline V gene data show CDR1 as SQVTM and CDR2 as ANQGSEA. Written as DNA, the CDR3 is TGCAGCGTCGGCAGGAGGCTAGGCGGGGAGCTGTTTTTT. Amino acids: CSVGRRLGGELFF.